The clone carrying this TCR beta chain was counted between two and nine times. Its antigen is unknown. The CDR3 runs 17 residues. Germline V gives CDR1 MGHRA, CDR2 YSYEKL. V gave up 0 bases and J gave up 3 bases, with 15 bases separating them. The data derive from a study of blood T cells in healthy people across ages. Next came a second PCR, run for roughly 6 to 11 cycles, which used a sample-barcoded 5' primer along with a J-beta primer mix. Through a template-switch adaptor with 12 random nucleotides, each cDNA molecule received a tag. TCRdb reprocessed the 5' RACE reads via MiXCR and lists one record per CDR3 protein. The sample consists of 700,000 to 800,000 distinct CDR3 sequences, around 40% of them appearing once. Findings and caveats of the study: Donors of long life had a larger count of naive CD4+ cells and greater diversity than aged donors.

Peripheral blood samples of around 11 milliliters were drawn from each donor. Total RNA was isolated from each sample in quantities of at least 6 micrograms. The sample consisted of blood. The chain combines TRBV4-1 with TRBJ2-1, with a weak D call TRBD2 (5 bases). This clonotype originated in a woman aged 60-70 years in good health. This CDR3 is CASSQERLTRNYNEQFF. Here the CDR3 DNA reads TGCGCCAGCAGCCAAGAAAGACTCACTAGAAACTACAATGAGCAGTTCTTC.